This is a list of T cell receptor beta chains from one sample in a study of blood T cell repertoires in COVID-19. Data came from immunoSEQ multiplex PCR; TCRdb stores just in-frame clones and leaves some out. Among 150,000 to 200,000 clones, 76% were seen once, and the ten largest hold approximately 16%. Sequencing was performed on PBMCs or T cells enriched from blood (not recorded which). These receptors originate from a woman aged 50 to 60 with acute COVID-19. Each CDR3 is given with its conserved first and last residue. A D gene is named only where the DNA matches it firmly. Not every row has a clone size; where given, it reads once, few, many or a size class.

j_call clone_size v_call d_call cdr3_aa cdr3_nt
TRBJ1-6 . TRBV28 . CASSLGPGPATALHF TGTGCCAGCAGTTTAGGGCCAGGGCCAGCAACGGCCCTCCACTTT
TRBJ1-5 . TRBV7-2 . CASSPQPAGGQPQHF TGTGCCAGCAGCCCCCAGCCGGCTGGCGGTCAGCCCCAGCATTTT
TRBJ1-3 . TRBV30 . CAWTTPGAGSLSGNTIYF TGTGCCTGGACCACCCCCGGGGCCGGGAGCCTCTCTGGAAACACCATATATTTT
TRBJ2-1 . TRBV6-5 TRBD2 CASSFSGGSLEQFF TGTGCCAGCAGTTTTAGCGGGGGATCACTTGAGCAGTTCTTC
TRBJ2-1 . TRBV3-1/TRBV3-2 . CASSQEGQGEQFF TGTGCCAGCAGCCAAGAGGGGCAGGGTGAGCAGTTCTTC
TRBJ2-5 . TRBV18 . CASSPLLQETQYF TGTGCCAGCTCACCACTTCTTCAAGAGACCCAGTACTTC
TRBJ1-1 . TRBV18 . CASSLRGEWYTEAFF TGTGCCAGCTCTTTACGGGGAGAATGGTATACTGAAGCTTTCTTT
TRBJ1-2 few TRBV7-2 . CASSSRGSGYGYTF TGTGCCAGCAGCTCCAGGGGATCGGGCTATGGCTACACCTTC
TRBJ1-2 . TRBV27 TRBD1 CASSLDRGGYGYTF TGTGCCAGCAGTTTAGACAGGGGAGGTTATGGCTACACCTTC
TRBJ1-1 . TRBV5-8 TRBD1 CASGTGAGREAFF TGTGCCAGCGGAACAGGGGCTGGACGTGAAGCTTTCTTT
TRBJ1-5 . TRBV5-8 . CASSLPGQISNQPQHF TGTGCCAGCAGCTTGCCCGGACAGATTAGCAATCAGCCCCAGCATTTT
TRBJ2-3 . TRBV4-1 TRBD2 CASSHPGLAGGATDTQYF TGCGCCAGCAGCCATCCGGGACTAGCGGGGGGAGCTACAGATACGCAGTATTTT
TRBJ1-1 . TRBV4-3 . CASSQEPRDTEAFF TGCGCCAGCAGCCAAGAGCCCAGGGACACTGAAGCTTTCTTT
TRBJ1-1 . TRBV6-5 TRBD1 CASSWGQGTGNTEAFF TGTGCCAGCAGTTGGGGACAGGGCACGGGGAACACTGAAGCTTTCTTT
TRBJ1-3 . TRBV11-2 . CASTRRQAGGSGNTIYF TGTGCCAGCACCCGGCGACAGGCGGGGGGCTCTGGAAACACCATATATTTT
TRBJ2-1 . TRBV2 . CASTQAASSYNEQFF TGTGCCAGCACCCAAGCGGCCAGCTCCTACAATGAGCAGTTCTTC
TRBJ1-1 few TRBV7-9 . CASSPAGAEAFF TGTGCCAGCAGCCCTGCCGGGGCTGAAGCTTTCTTT
TRBJ1-4 . TRBV7-6 TRBD1 CASSINTGGREKLFF TGTGCCAGCAGCATAAATACAGGGGGCAGGGAAAAACTGTTTTTT
TRBJ1-5 . TRBV6-1 . CASSEPQGWQPQHF TGTGCCAGCAGTGAACCTCAGGGGTGGCAGCCCCAGCATTTT
TRBJ1-4 . TRBV7-9 TRBD1 CASSFAQGASEKLFF TGTGCCAGCAGCTTCGCACAGGGGGCGAGTGAAAAACTGTTTTTT
TRBJ1-1 . TRBV7-9 . CASSFSGRNTEAFF TGTGCCAGCAGCTTCAGTGGGAGGAACACTGAAGCTTTCTTT
TRBJ2-5 . TRBV7-9 TRBD1 CASSFGVTGNGETQYF TGTGCCAGCAGCTTCGGTGTGACAGGGAATGGAGAGACCCAGTACTTC
TRBJ1-1 once TRBV11-2 . CASGEAGEAFF TGTGCCAGCGGAGAGGCAGGGGAAGCTTTCTTT
TRBJ1-2 . TRBV28 . CASSFGYRESGYTF TGTGCCAGCAGTTTTGGTTACAGGGAGAGTGGCTACACCTTC
TRBJ1-1 few TRBV19 TRBD1 CASRSRQGHTEAFF TGTGCCAGTAGGTCCCGACAGGGCCACACTGAAGCTTTCTTT
TRBJ1-2 . TRBV6-5 . CASSRDGSVNYGYTF TGTGCCAGCAGTCGGGACGGGAGCGTAAACTATGGCTACACCTTC
TRBJ1-2 . TRBV6-5 . CASRPRGGNYGYTF TGTGCCAGCAGGCCCCGAGGGGGAAACTATGGCTACACCTTC
TRBJ2-1 . TRBV18 . CASSPGVYNEQFF TGTGCCAGCTCACCCGGGGTCTACAATGAGCAGTTCTTC
TRBJ2-1 few TRBV7-8 TRBD2 CASSPREAGLNEQFF TGTGCCAGCAGCCCCCGGGAAGCGGGGCTCAATGAGCAGTTCTTC
TRBJ1-5 . TRBV19 TRBD1 CASSRYTPDRDPNSNQPQHF TGTGCCAGTAGTAGATACACCCCTGACAGGGACCCCAATAGCAATCAGCCCCAGCATTTT
TRBJ1-3 . TRBV28 TRBD1 CASSLGQGGSGNTIYF TGTGCCAGCAGTTTGGGACAGGGGGGCTCTGGAAACACCATATATTTT
TRBJ1-5 . TRBV5-5 TRBD1 CASSSGQGNQPQHF TGTGCCAGCAGCTCGGGACAGGGAAATCAGCCCCAGCATTTT
TRBJ1-1 . TRBV6-5 TRBD1 CASRRDRTVYTEAFF TGTGCCAGCAGGAGGGACAGAACGGTATACACTGAAGCTTTCTTT
TRBJ1-1 . TRBV6-5 . CASREIMNTEAFF TGTGCCAGCAGGGAGATAATGAACACTGAAGCTTTCTTT
TRBJ2-1 . TRBV5-1 TRBD2 CASSEPAGVEQFF TGCGCCAGCAGCGAGCCCGCGGGGGTGGAGCAGTTCTTC
TRBJ2-5 once TRBV3-1/TRBV3-2 . CASSRSELADSETQYF TGTGCCAGCAGTCGCAGTGAACTAGCCGATTCGGAGACCCAGTACTTC
TRBJ2-3 . TRBV5-1 . CASSSVTGTDTQYF TGCGCCAGCAGCTCCGTGACAGGCACCGATACGCAGTATTTT
TRBJ1-6 . TRBV7-9 TRBD1 CASSPQVGGEYNSPLHF TGTGCCAGCAGCCCCCAGGTAGGGGGCGAGTATAATTCACCCCTCCACTTT
TRBJ2-6 few TRBV18 . CASSPDRYNSGANVLTF TGTGCCAGCTCACCCGACAGGTATAACTCTGGGGCCAACGTCCTGACTTTC
TRBJ1-2 . TRBV6-1 . CASSEYVFYGYTF TGTGCCAGCAGTGAATATGTGTTTTATGGCTACACCTTC
TRBJ1-6 . TRBV4-3 . CASSQDSNNSPLHF TGCGCCAGCAGTCAGGACAGCAATAATTCACCCCTCCACTTT
TRBJ2-3 . TRBV6-4 TRBD1 CASSDSWTGGTDTQYF TGTGCCAGCAGTGACTCGTGGACAGGGGGAACAGATACGCAGTATTTT
TRBJ1-1 . TRBV2 TRBD1 CASSADRGEAFF TGTGCCAGCAGTGCAGACAGGGGTGAAGCTTTCTTT
TRBJ1-2 . TRBV27 TRBD1 CASSKGQLPNYGYTF TGTGCCAGCAGCAAGGGACAGTTACCCAACTATGGCTACACCTTC
TRBJ2-3 . TRBV4-2 . CASSQVAGPSTDTQYF TGTGCCAGCAGCCAAGTGGCGGGTCCTAGCACAGATACGCAGTATTTT
TRBJ1-2 few TRBV9 . CASGEDGYTF TGTGCCAGCGGTGAGGATGGCTACACCTTC
TRBJ1-3 . TRBV5-8 TRBD1 CASSLLTGESGNTIYF TGTGCCAGCAGCTTGCTTACAGGGGAATCTGGAAACACCATATATTTT
TRBJ1-6 few TRBV7-2 . CASSLGRVSYNSPLHF TGTGCCAGCAGCTTAGGCAGGGTATCCTATAATTCACCCCTCCACTTT
TRBJ1-2 . TRBV30 . CAWTAGPYGYTF TGTGCCTGGACGGCGGGGCCCTATGGCTACACCTTC
TRBJ1-2 . TRBV4-3 . CASSQNPFRSFYGYTF TGCGCCAGCAGCCAAAACCCATTCCGAAGCTTCTATGGCTACACCTTC
TRBJ1-4 . TRBV10-3 . CAISERGTTNEKLFF TGTGCCATCAGTGAAAGGGGGACAACTAATGAAAAACTGTTTTTT
TRBJ2-3 . TRBV6-4 . CATKSTDDTQYF TGTGCCACCAAATCGACAGACGATACGCAGTATTTT
TRBJ2-2 . TRBV10-3 . CAISDRGGLTGELFF TGTGCCATCAGTGACCGCGGGGGCCTCACCGGGGAGCTGTTTTTT
TRBJ1-2 . TRBV5-1 . CASQTSLDSYGYTF TGCGCCAGTCAAACGTCCTTGGACAGCTATGGCTACACCTTC
TRBJ2-3 . TRBV7-2 . CASSLFLADAQYF TGTGCCAGCAGCTTATTTTTAGCGGACGCGCAGTATTTT
TRBJ1-3 . TRBV10-1 . CASADRYSGNTIYF TGCGCCAGCGCGGACAGATACTCTGGAAACACCATATATTTT
TRBJ2-1 . TRBV5-1 . CASSLPGRSSYNEQFF TGCGCCAGCAGCTTGCCCGGTAGGAGCTCCTACAATGAGCAGTTCTTC